Listed below are T cell receptor beta chains from one sample, sequenced in a study of cytomegalovirus exposure and HLA in healthy donors. This table comes from immunoSEQ multiplex PCR, and its TCRdb copy is limited to in-frame clones, with some not included. In all, the sample yields 100,000 to 150,000 clones. Sequencing used PBMCs. These receptors were obtained from a man between 35 and 55 years old in good health and CMV-seronegative. The CDR3 runs from the conserved cysteine through the conserved F or W. Each record gives: CDR3 DNA, CDR3 protein, J gene, D gene, V gene, CDR3 length. The D gene is left open where the match is weak.

CDR3 DNA: TGTGCCTGGATGCCGACCGGGACAGGGGCTAACTATGGCTACACCTTC; CDR3 protein: CAWMPTGTGANYGYTF; J gene: TRBJ1-2; D gene: TRBD1; V gene: TRBV30; CDR3 length: 16
CDR3 DNA: TGTGCCAGCAGCTTGTCGAGGTCTGGAAACACCATATATTTT; CDR3 protein: CASSLSRSGNTIYF; J gene: TRBJ1-3; D gene: .; V gene: TRBV5-4; CDR3 length: 14
CDR3 DNA: TGTGCCAGCAGCCCTAGCGGGCCTAATAGGGGTGGGGCCAACGTCCTGACTTTC; CDR3 protein: CASSPSGPNRGGANVLTF; J gene: TRBJ2-6; D gene: TRBD2; V gene: TRBV7-3; CDR3 length: 18
CDR3 DNA: TGTGCCAGCAGCCCGAGGGGGGGGGAGGACGTCTATGGCTACACCTTC; CDR3 protein: CASSPRGGEDVYGYTF; J gene: TRBJ1-2; D gene: .; V gene: TRBV7-9; CDR3 length: 16
CDR3 DNA: TGTGCCAGCAGCTTCCTACAGGGGAGCTACTACGAGCAGTACTTC; CDR3 protein: CASSFLQGSYYEQYF; J gene: TRBJ2-7; D gene: TRBD1; V gene: TRBV5-8; CDR3 length: 15
CDR3 DNA: TGTGCCAGCAGTTTATCGGGACTAGCGGGTCCCGGGGAGCTGTTTTTT; CDR3 protein: CASSLSGLAGPGELFF; J gene: TRBJ2-2; D gene: TRBD2; V gene: TRBV27; CDR3 length: 16
CDR3 DNA: TGTGCCAGCAGCCGAACAGGGGGCGGCTACACCTTC; CDR3 protein: CASSRTGGGYTF; J gene: TRBJ1-2; D gene: TRBD1; V gene: TRBV2; CDR3 length: 12
CDR3 DNA: TGTGCCAGCAGCCCTACTAGCAAGTCCTACAAGCAGTACTTC; CDR3 protein: CASSPTSKSYKQYF; J gene: TRBJ2-7; D gene: .; V gene: TRBV11-3; CDR3 length: 14
CDR3 DNA: TGTGCCAGCAGCGGAGCTCTAGCGGGAGCCCCAAATGAGCAGTTCTTC; CDR3 protein: CASSGALAGAPNEQFF; J gene: TRBJ2-1; D gene: TRBD2; V gene: TRBV5-4; CDR3 length: 16
CDR3 DNA: TGTGCCAGCAGTCTACTAGCGGGAGACTCCGAGCAGTACTTC; CDR3 protein: CASSLLAGDSEQYF; J gene: TRBJ2-7; D gene: TRBD2; V gene: TRBV6-5; CDR3 length: 14
CDR3 DNA: TGTGCCAGCAGCGTAGGAGGTAGCGGGTATGAGCAGTTCTTC; CDR3 protein: CASSVGGSGYEQFF; J gene: TRBJ2-1; D gene: TRBD2; V gene: TRBV9; CDR3 length: 14
CDR3 DNA: TGTGCCAGCAGTTTATTGCGGGGGACGAACACTGAAGCTTTCTTT; CDR3 protein: CASSLLRGTNTEAFF; J gene: TRBJ1-1; D gene: .; V gene: TRBV28; CDR3 length: 15
CDR3 DNA: TGTGCCAGCAGCTTCGGGGACAGGGGGTTTTATACTGAAGCTTTCTTT; CDR3 protein: CASSFGDRGFYTEAFF; J gene: TRBJ1-1; D gene: TRBD1; V gene: TRBV7-2; CDR3 length: 16
CDR3 DNA: TGTGCCAGCTCACCCCAGCGGGGGGAACAGCCCCAGCATTTT; CDR3 protein: CASSPQRGEQPQHF; J gene: TRBJ1-5; D gene: .; V gene: TRBV18; CDR3 length: 14
CDR3 DNA: TGTGCCAGCAGCTTAGGGACAGGGATTGGTGAAAAACTGTTTTTT; CDR3 protein: CASSLGTGIGEKLFF; J gene: TRBJ1-4; D gene: TRBD1; V gene: TRBV7-2; CDR3 length: 15
CDR3 DNA: TGTGCCAGTAGTTCCGGACAAGTCAATCAGCCCCAGCATTTT; CDR3 protein: CASSSGQVNQPQHF; J gene: TRBJ1-5; D gene: .; V gene: TRBV19; CDR3 length: 14
CDR3 DNA: TGTGCCAGCTCCCAGGGGACCTACGAGCAGTACTTC; CDR3 protein: CASSQGTYEQYF; J gene: TRBJ2-7; D gene: .; V gene: TRBV18; CDR3 length: 12
CDR3 DNA: TGCGCCACACAGGGCTCCTCCTATTTCTTCTCCTACAATGAGCAGTTCTTC; CDR3 protein: CATQGSSYFFSYNEQFF; J gene: TRBJ2-1; D gene: .; V gene: TRBV10-2; CDR3 length: 17
CDR3 DNA: TGTGCCAGCAGACGACCACCGGGGTATGGCTACACCTTC; CDR3 protein: CASRRPPGYGYTF; J gene: TRBJ1-2; D gene: .; V gene: TRBV28; CDR3 length: 13
CDR3 DNA: TGTGCCAGCAGTCCCTGGGACAGAACCTACGAGCAGTACTTC; CDR3 protein: CASSPWDRTYEQYF; J gene: TRBJ2-7; D gene: TRBD1; V gene: TRBV27; CDR3 length: 14
CDR3 DNA: TGTGCCAGCAGGGGGGACACAGGGAACTCCTACGAGCAGTACTTC; CDR3 protein: CASRGDTGNSYEQYF; J gene: TRBJ2-7; D gene: .; V gene: TRBV2; CDR3 length: 15
CDR3 DNA: TGTGCCAGCAGTAAAACAGGGCATTCTGGAAACACCATATATTTT; CDR3 protein: CASSKTGHSGNTIYF; J gene: TRBJ1-3; D gene: .; V gene: TRBV6-1; CDR3 length: 15
CDR3 DNA: TGTGCCAGCACCCCACTCACGGGACAGGCAAACTACTATGGCTACACCTTC; CDR3 protein: CASTPLTGQANYYGYTF; J gene: TRBJ1-2; D gene: TRBD1; V gene: TRBV28; CDR3 length: 17
CDR3 DNA: TGTGCCAGCAGTTTTAAGTTGGGCCCCTACGAGCAGTACTTC; CDR3 protein: CASSFKLGPYEQYF; J gene: TRBJ2-7; D gene: .; V gene: TRBV27; CDR3 length: 14
CDR3 DNA: TGTGCCAGCAGTACTAAGGACAGGGGACGACTGGGTGGCTACACCTTC; CDR3 protein: CASSTKDRGRLGGYTF; J gene: TRBJ1-2; D gene: TRBD1; V gene: TRBV5-4; CDR3 length: 16
CDR3 DNA: TGTGCCAGCAGCCGACTAGCGGGAGACACCGGGGAGCTGTTTTTT; CDR3 protein: CASSRLAGDTGELFF; J gene: TRBJ2-2; D gene: TRBD2; V gene: TRBV4-2; CDR3 length: 15
CDR3 DNA: TGTGCCAGCAGCTTAACAGGGACAGATACGCAGTATTTT; CDR3 protein: CASSLTGTDTQYF; J gene: TRBJ2-3; D gene: .; V gene: TRBV11-3; CDR3 length: 13
CDR3 DNA: TGTGCCAGCAGCTGGGACTTTTCCACTAACCCCGGCAATCAGCCCCAGCATTTT; CDR3 protein: CASSWDFSTNPGNQPQHF; J gene: TRBJ1-5; D gene: .; V gene: TRBV5-6; CDR3 length: 18
CDR3 DNA: TGTGCCACCAGCTTGGCTAGCGGGAGTTCGGAGACCCAGTACTTC; CDR3 protein: CATSLASGSSETQYF; J gene: TRBJ2-5; D gene: TRBD2; V gene: TRBV15; CDR3 length: 15
CDR3 DNA: TGTGCCAGCAGTGCGAAAATTACTAGCGGGAGCGGCGATACGCAGTATTTT; CDR3 protein: CASSAKITSGSGDTQYF; J gene: TRBJ2-3; D gene: TRBD2; V gene: TRBV6-1; CDR3 length: 17
CDR3 DNA: TGTGCCATCAGCATTGGAGCGAACACTGAAGCTTTCTTT; CDR3 protein: CAISIGANTEAFF; J gene: TRBJ1-1; D gene: .; V gene: TRBV10-3; CDR3 length: 13
CDR3 DNA: TGTGCCTGGACGCTATCTAGGAGCACTGAAGCTTTCTTT; CDR3 protein: CAWTLSRSTEAFF; J gene: TRBJ1-1; D gene: .; V gene: TRBV30; CDR3 length: 13
CDR3 DNA: TGTGCCAGCAGTGAAGTCTGGGCAGCTAAAGAGACCCAGTACTTC; CDR3 protein: CASSEVWAAKETQYF; J gene: TRBJ2-5; D gene: .; V gene: TRBV2; CDR3 length: 15
CDR3 DNA: TGTGCCAGCAGCTTCGGACAGGGGGCTCGTGGCTACACCTTC; CDR3 protein: CASSFGQGARGYTF; J gene: TRBJ1-2; D gene: TRBD1; V gene: TRBV13; CDR3 length: 14
CDR3 DNA: TGTGCCAGTAGTAGAGGCGGGACAGGTCCCAATAGCAATCAGCCCCAGCATTTT; CDR3 protein: CASSRGGTGPNSNQPQHF; J gene: TRBJ1-5; D gene: TRBD1; V gene: TRBV19; CDR3 length: 18
CDR3 DNA: TGTGCCAGCAGTTCTTCAGCCATTCTAGCGGGAGGTTGGTACGAGCAGTACTTC; CDR3 protein: CASSSSAILAGGWYEQYF; J gene: TRBJ2-7; D gene: TRBD2; V gene: TRBV28; CDR3 length: 18
CDR3 DNA: TGTGCCATCAGTGAAATAGCGGGTCCTGGCGAGCAGTACTTC; CDR3 protein: CAISEIAGPGEQYF; J gene: TRBJ2-7; D gene: TRBD2; V gene: TRBV10-3; CDR3 length: 14
CDR3 DNA: TGTGCCAGCAGCTTTAGCGGGAGAGAGCGGTACTTC; CDR3 protein: CASSFSGRERYF; J gene: TRBJ2-7; D gene: TRBD2; V gene: TRBV28; CDR3 length: 12
CDR3 DNA: TGTGCCAGCAGCCTGGGACTAGCGGGAGGTGATACGCAGTATTTT; CDR3 protein: CASSLGLAGGDTQYF; J gene: TRBJ2-3; D gene: TRBD2; V gene: TRBV7-9; CDR3 length: 15
CDR3 DNA: TGTGCCAGCGGATCTAGCGGCAGCTCCTACGAGCAGTACTTC; CDR3 protein: CASGSSGSSYEQYF; J gene: TRBJ2-7; D gene: TRBD2; V gene: TRBV5-4; CDR3 length: 14
CDR3 DNA: TGTGCCAGCAGCCCCCGTCCAGTTACAGATACGCAGTATTTT; CDR3 protein: CASSPRPVTDTQYF; J gene: TRBJ2-3; D gene: .; V gene: TRBV9; CDR3 length: 14
CDR3 DNA: TGTGCCAGCAGCGGGGGACACCCTTATACAGATACGCAGTATTTT; CDR3 protein: CASSGGHPYTDTQYF; J gene: TRBJ2-3; D gene: .; V gene: TRBV9; CDR3 length: 15
CDR3 DNA: TGTGCCAGCGGACTATACTACGAGCAGTACTTC; CDR3 protein: CASGLYYEQYF; J gene: TRBJ2-7; D gene: .; V gene: TRBV6-1; CDR3 length: 11
CDR3 DNA: TGTGCCAGTAGTACCTGGACAGGTAATGAAAAACTGTTTTTT; CDR3 protein: CASSTWTGNEKLFF; J gene: TRBJ1-4; D gene: TRBD1; V gene: TRBV19; CDR3 length: 14
CDR3 DNA: TGTGCCAGCAGTTTTGCTAGCGGGACTGAGGTTCGCAATGAGCAGTTCTTC; CDR3 protein: CASSFASGTEVRNEQFF; J gene: TRBJ2-1; D gene: TRBD2; V gene: TRBV27; CDR3 length: 17